One sample yielded the 14 T cell receptor beta chains listed below, sequenced in a study of spatial heterogeneity in lung cancer. Findings of the study overall: Within tumors, counts of expanded alpha and beta TCRs tracked tumor mutation counts.

Their recognized antigens are unknown. TCRdb analysed the 5' RACE reads with MiXCR anew, one entry per CDR3 protein. Found here are over 10,000 distinct CDR3 sequences, roughly 5.5% of them singletons; the top ten hold about 23%. Sample time point: sample taken at primary tumor resection. Sequencing was performed on lung tumor tissue, taken at surgery. The source is a male donor with early-stage non-small cell lung cancer.

There are many counts of this clonotype. This beta chain came through as a stray read in a library set up for alpha chains, and its size says little. The chain couples TRBV6-5 to TRBJ1-2, with D perhaps TRBD1 (6 bases). This CDR3 comprises 14 residues. The germline gives CDR1 MNHEY, CDR2 SVGAGI. Trimming shortened V by 6 bases and J by 6 bases, and 17 bases separated the two germline ends. CDR3 DNA: TGTGCCAGCAGCTTAAACAGGGAAGTAAATGGCTACACCTTC. It yields the protein CASSLNREVNGYTF.

Regarding this clonotype: This beta chain represents an off-target read in a library built for alpha chains; its size is of limited meaning. The chain has TRBV10-1 and TRBJ2-7; the D gene could be TRBD1 or TRBD2 (5 bases each). Germline values: CDR1 WNHNN, CDR2 SYGVQD (reference sequence). The CDR3 totals 13 residues. V was cut by 0 bases and J by 4 bases, with 7 bases left in between. CDR3 sequence: CASSESRGYEQYF. In nucleotides, the CDR3 is TGCGCCAGCAGTGAGTCGAGGGGATACGAGCAGTACTTC.

About this clonotype itself: Being one base from a much bigger clone, this may be a read error. The library was prepared for alpha chains; this beta chain is a stray read, so its frequency means little. The V call is TRBV28, the J call TRBJ1-1, with 9 bases identical to TRBD1. The CDR3 sequence is 13 residues long. V lost 6 bases, J lost 3 bases, and 2 bases stayed unmatched. Germline values: CDR1 MDHEN, CDR2 SYDVKM. The CDR3 coding sequence is TGTGCCAGCAGGAGACAGGGGGACACTGAAGCTTTCTTT. It codes for CASRRQGDTEAFF.

Regarding this clonotype: This beta chain lies outside the target of a library built for alpha chains; its clone size means little. CDR3 sequence (DNA): TGTGCCACCAAAGGGACAGGGGTGACCTACGAGCAGTACTTC. This sequence encodes CATKGTGVTYEQYF. The V and J genes are TRBV2 and TRBJ2-7; 10 bases fit TRBD1. CDR1 SNHLY and CDR2 FYNNEI come from the germline V gene. This CDR3 comprises 14 residues. J was trimmed by 2 bases and V by 10 bases; bases with no gene match: 8.

This clonotype was detected ten times or more. In a library made to pick up alpha chains, this beta chain is a stray read with a size that means little. The DNA of the CDR3 is TGCAGTGCTGACGGCACCCTACAAGAGACCCAGTACTTC. It encodes CSADGTLQETQYF. J is TRBJ2-5 and V is TRBV20-1, with unresolved D. Germline CDR1 and CDR2: DFQATT and SNEGSKA (reference sequence). The CDR3 spans 13 residues. V lost 5 bases and J 2 bases, leaving 12 bases between the germline ends.

This clonotype has ten or more counts. The size of this beta chain means little, since it is a stray read in a library made for alpha chains. This chain uses TRBV6-5 with TRBJ2-6, with 7 positions matching TRBD1. The CDR3 contains 15 residues. V shed 5 bases and J 1 base; nucleotides not matched to a gene: 2. Germline values: CDR1 MNHEY, CDR2 SVGAGI. The CDR3 DNA reads TGTGCCAGCAGTCACAGGGGATCTGGGGCCAACGTCCTGACTTTC. This gives the protein CASSHRGSGANVLTF.

This clonotype was recorded at least ten times. Found in a library prepared for alpha chains, this beta chain is an off-target read, and its abundance has little meaning. This chain links TRBV6-6 with TRBJ2-5; TRBD1 is a possible D gene (6 bases). The germline V gene has CDR1 MNHNY and CDR2 SVGAGI (reference sequence). The CDR3 has 15 amino acids. The V gene lost 5 bases and the J gene lost 5 bases, with 18 bases spanning the gap. For the CDR3, the DNA is TGTGCCAGCAGTGCAGGGGTTTTAGTGTGGGAGACCCAGTACTTC. Translating it yields CASSAGVLVWETQYF.

This clonotype was counted ten times or more. The library was built for alpha chains, so this beta chain is an off-target read and its size means little. The chain is built from TRBV12-3 or TRBV12-4 and TRBJ1-2, with a weak D call TRBD1 (6 bases). V was trimmed by 5 bases and J by 2 bases, leaving 9 bases between them. The CDR3 extends over 13 amino acids. This CDR3 reads CASSPQGNYGYTF. In DNA form, the CDR3 reads TGTGCCAGCAGTCCACAGGGAAACTATGGCTACACCTTC.

This clonotype has at least ten counts. Found in a library prepared for alpha chains, this beta chain is an off-target read, and its abundance has little meaning. The genes are TRBV7-8 and TRBJ2-7; 11 bases are shared with TRBD2. V lost 6 bases and J lost 3; bases outside the gene matches: 10. The CDR3 runs to 16 residues. The germline V gene has CDR1 SGHVS and CDR2 FQNEAQ. The CDR3 is CASSLLSGGGIYEQYF. In DNA, the CDR3 is TGTGCCAGCAGTTTACTTAGCGGGGGGGGAATCTACGAGCAGTACTTC.

Concerning this clonotype: This beta chain is off target for a library built for alpha chains, so its abundance means little. The genes are TRBV30 and TRBJ2-1, with 7 bases aligning to TRBD1. Germline CDR1 and CDR2: GTSNPN and SVGIG (reference sequence). The CDR3 loop spans 14 amino acids. The V gene end was trimmed by 5 bases and the J gene end by 7 bases; junction bases not matched to a gene: 11. This CDR3 is CAWGDRARGNEQFF. In nucleotides, the CDR3 is TGTGCCTGGGGTGACAGGGCCCGGGGAAATGAGCAGTTCTTC.

This clonotype was seen repeatedly, ten times or more. This beta chain lies outside the target of a library built for alpha chains; its clone size means little. V and J are TRBV20-1 and TRBJ2-2; D gene uncertain. Trimming shortened V by 5 bases and J by 5 bases, and 9 bases separated the two germline ends. CDR3 size: 12 residues. Germline loops: CDR1 DFQATT, CDR2 SNEGSKA (reference sequence). The CDR3 spells CSASYFTGELFF. CDR3 DNA: TGCAGTGCTTCTTACTTTACCGGGGAGCTGTTTTTT.

This clonotype occurred many times. The library was prepared for alpha chains; this beta chain is a stray read, so its frequency means little. V usage is TRBV28 and J usage is TRBJ2-2; 7 bases are shared with TRBD1. V was pared by 5 bases and J by 1 base, with 13 bases of the junction left unmatched. The CDR3 consists of 18 residues. The germline V gene encodes CDR1 MDHEN and CDR2 SYDVKM. For the CDR3, the DNA is TGTGCCAGCAGTGAAAGCCTCAGGGGGATCCAGAACACCGGGGAGCTGTTTTTT. Protein sequence: CASSESLRGIQNTGELFF.

In this sample, this clonotype turned up many times. This beta chain is a stray sequence in a library constructed for alpha chains; its clone size is not meaningful. The chain links TRBV7-9 to TRBJ2-3; 12 positions match TRBD1. The V gene end was trimmed by 4 bases and the J gene end by 3 bases; junction bases not matched to a gene: 5. The CDR3 has 16 residues. Germline values: CDR1 SEHNR, CDR2 FQNEAQ (reference sequence). DNA for the CDR3: TGTGCCAGCAGCTCCGGGACAGGGGGCGCGACAGATACGCAGTATTTT. Amino acids: CASSSGTGGATDTQYF.

This clonotype was counted at least ten times. Within a library made for alpha chains, this beta chain is off target, and its count is uninformative. J is TRBJ1-1 and V is TRBV7-6; possibly TRBD1 for D (6 bases). Trimming took off 5 bases at V and 0 bases at J, with 22 bases between the two ends. Germline assignment: CDR1 SGHVS and CDR2 FNYEAQ. This CDR3 is built from 18 residues. The CDR3 nucleotides are TGTGCCAGCAGCCCAAGACAGGTCCCAACCCTCTTGAACACTGAAGCTTTCTTT. Translating it yields CASSPRQVPTLLNTEAFF.